This TCR beta chain was obtained from a study of Graves' ophthalmopathy and Graves' hyperthyroidism. For the study at large: By definition, stable hyperthyroidism involved no ophthalmopathy within 18 months of follow-up. Overall study findings and caveats: It was with around 70% sensitivity and around 72% specificity that the model predicted ophthalmopathy progression. Detected in blood as well were most expanded thyroid clonotypes with frequency above 0.001.

RNA transcripts served as template for amplifying TCR beta CDR3 sequences. First-round RT-PCR relied on HTBI primers, and a second-round multiplex PCR came next. TCRdb reanalysed the multiplex PCR reads using MiXCR and keeps one entry per CDR3 protein. The table records over a million distinct CDR3 sequences, approximately 35% of them present only once. This clonotype was seen repeatedly, ten times or more. What it binds is not known. Patients with other autoimmune diseases, uncontrolled infections, pregnancy or lactation were excluded. Germline V gene lookup returns CDR1 SGHRS and CDR2 YFSETQ. CDR3 length: 14 residues. V was cut by 2 bases and J by 4 bases, with 12 bases left in between.

Sequencing was carried out using peripheral blood or thyroid tissue (not recorded which). This receptor was obtained from an adult man with Graves' hyperthyroidism. The chain combines TRBV5-1 with TRBJ1-2; D is unclear. The chain's CDR3 is CASSLRESGYGYTF. In DNA, the CDR3 is TGCGCCAGCAGCTTAAGGGAGAGCGGCTATGGCTACACCTTC.